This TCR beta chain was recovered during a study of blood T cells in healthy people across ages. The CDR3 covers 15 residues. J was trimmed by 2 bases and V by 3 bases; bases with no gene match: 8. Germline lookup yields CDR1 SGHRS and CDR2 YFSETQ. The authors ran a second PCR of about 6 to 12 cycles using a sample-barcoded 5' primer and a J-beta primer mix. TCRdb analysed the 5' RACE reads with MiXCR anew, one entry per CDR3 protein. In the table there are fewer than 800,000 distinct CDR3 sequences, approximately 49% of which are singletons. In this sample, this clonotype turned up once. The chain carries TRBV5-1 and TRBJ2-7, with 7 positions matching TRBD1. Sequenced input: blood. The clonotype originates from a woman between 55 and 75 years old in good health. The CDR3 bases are TGCGCCAGCAGCTACCTGGAGACAGGGCCCTACGAGCAGTACTTC. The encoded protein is CASSYLETGPYEQYF.